This T cell receptor (beta chain) originates from a study of regulatory T cells. Study observations and caveats: Skewed V and J usage and few unique V-J pairs marked patient repertoires, most in Tregs. Hydrophobic residues at CDR3 positions 6 and 7 were enriched in conventional CD4+ T cells of CD3G-deficient patients.

V gave up 6 bases and J gave up 6 bases, with 14 bases separating them. The CDR3 extends over 13 amino acids. Germline-derived CDR1 and CDR2 are MNHNS and SASEGT. The primer mix had 52 TRBV and 13 TRBJ primers. Sequencing used immunoSEQ multiplex PCR; TCRdb keeps in-frame clones, though not all of them. In the table there are 30,000 to 40,000 clones, about 88% of which are singletons. Patients aged 2 to 39 years had fewer naive and more memory CD4+ and CD8+ T cells. CD4+ T cells were divided by sorting: CD25-high CD127-low Tregs, CD25-low CD127-high conventional cells. This clone was seen a few times. Its antigen is still unknown.

The source material was conventional CD4+ T cells sorted from blood. The chain employs TRBV6-1 and TRBJ1-2; D unclear. This TCR was recovered from a person between 18 and 30 years old with CD3G deficiency. The CDR3 coding sequence is TGTGCCAGCAGGGATTTCAGGAGGGATGGCTACACCTTC. Amino acids: CASRDFRRDGYTF.